The 26 T cell receptor beta chains below were found in one sample sequenced in a study of T cell repertoires in cytomegalovirus infection. No antigens are known for them. TCRdb analysed the reads with MiXCR anew, one entry per CDR3 protein. The table lists over 55,000 distinct CDR3 sequences, around 20% of them singletons. The sample consisted of CD8+ T cells from cultured PBMCs, taken from culture after CMV antigen stimulation. These receptors were obtained from a human donor in good health (CMV status not recorded). Some clones in this sample may be carry-over from other donors' samples.

V and J are TRBV5-1 and TRBJ1-5; the D gene is possibly TRBD1 (5 bases). V gave up 2 bases and J gave up 7 bases, with 16 bases separating them. Germline CDR1 reads SGHRS; CDR2 reads YFSETQ. CDR3 length equals 15 residues. The CDR3 nucleotides are TGCGCCAGCAGCTTCTCAGCGGGGGTTGGCCAGCCCCAGCATTTT. Protein sequence: CASSFSAGVGQPQHF.

This chain joins TRBV4-2 and TRBJ1-1, with D hard to call. The length of the CDR3 is 12 residues. Trimming pared 0 bases from V and 10 bases from J, leaving 9 bases between. From germline, CDR1 is LGHNA and CDR2 YNFKEQ. DNA for the CDR3: TGTGCCAGCAGCCAAGACTCGGAGGGAGCTTTCTTT. Protein product: CASSQDSEGAFF.

J is TRBJ2-1 and V is TRBV11-1; 11 bases are shared with TRBD2. The CDR3 sequence is 16 residues long. V trimming: 3 bases; J trimming: 5 bases; junction bases outside the gene matches: 6. Germline CDR1 and CDR2: SGHAT and FQDESV (reference sequence). The CDR3 reads CASSLATSGGHNEQFF. The CDR3 DNA reads as TGTGCCAGCAGCTTGGCTACTAGCGGGGGACACAATGAGCAGTTCTTC.

The chain is built from TRBV10-3 and TRBJ1-2; D unresolved. Trimming pared 10 bases from V and 10 bases from J, leaving 19 bases between. The CDR3 runs 12 residues. Germline V gene data show CDR1 as ENHRY and CDR2 as SYGVKD. The CDR3 is CATSPAEMTYTF. DNA of the CDR3: TGTGCCACATCACCGGCGGAGATGACCTACACCTTC.

This clonotype was recorded a few times. The chain couples TRBV4-1 to TRBJ2-7; 9 bases map to TRBD2. V shed 0 bases and J 1 base; nucleotides not matched to a gene: 7. Germline V CDR1 and CDR2: MGHRA, YSYEKL. The CDR3 sequence is 17 residues long. CDR3: CASSQDIAGGFSYEQYF. The CDR3 DNA reads as TGCGCCAGCAGCCAAGATATCGCGGGGGGGTTTTCCTACGAGCAGTACTTC.

This clonotype was counted between two and nine times. The J gene is TRBJ2-7, the V gene TRBV7-2, with unresolved D. The CDR3 totals 15 residues. With 7 bases removed from V and 7 bases from J, the gap between germline ends came to 23 bases. Germline CDR1 is SGHTA and CDR2 is FQGNSA. Written as DNA, the CDR3 is TGTGCCAGCACCTATTTGGCTGACCCGAAGAGGGAGCAGTACTTC. Residues: CASTYLADPKREQYF.

The chain joins TRBV6-2 or TRBV6-3 to TRBJ1-1; D uncertain. With 10 bases removed from V and 0 bases from J, the gap between germline ends came to 12 bases. This CDR3 is 13 amino acids long. CDR1 and CDR2 from the germline V gene are MNHEY and SVGEGT. The CDR3 loop is CAIGGSLNTEAFF. Here the CDR3 DNA reads TGTGCCATCGGAGGAAGTTTGAACACTGAAGCTTTCTTT.

The chain has TRBV6-5 and TRBJ1-2; tentatively, D is TRBD1 (6 bases). Deletions cut 3 bases from V and 0 bases from J, with 14 bases between. The CDR3 consists of 16 residues. Germline V lookup: CDR1 MNHEY, CDR2 SVGAGI. In DNA form, the CDR3 reads TGTGCCAGCAGTTATGTCGGACAGCGATCTAACTATGGCTACACCTTC. Its protein product is CASSYVGQRSNYGYTF.

This clonotype was recorded a few times. The chain links TRBV6-8 to TRBJ1-5, with 7 bases fitting TRBD1. Germline CDR1 MNHGY, CDR2 SAAAGT. Trimming cost V 4 bases and J 4 bases; bases outside gene matches: 7. The CDR3 has 15 amino acids. CDR3 sequence reads: CASSSRTGWNQPQHF. For the CDR3, the DNA is TGTGCCAGCAGTTCTCGGACAGGTTGGAATCAGCCCCAGCATTTT.

This clonotype has only a few counts. J is TRBJ2-7 and V is TRBV11-1, with 8 nucleotides matching TRBD1. V was clipped by 4 bases and J by 2 bases; unmatched bases: 13. This CDR3 spans 17 amino acids. From germline, CDR1 is SGHAT and CDR2 FQDESV (reference sequence). The CDR3 DNA follows: TGTGCCAGCAGCTCTCACGGACAGGGCTATTTACCCTACGAGCAGTACTTC. It codes for CASSSHGQGYLPYEQYF.

The V call is TRBV4-1, the J call TRBJ1-1, with D perhaps TRBD1 (5 bases). This CDR3 comprises 14 residues. The V end lost 0 bases, the J end lost 7 bases, and 12 bases lay between the germline ends. Germline-derived CDR1 and CDR2 are MGHRA and YSYEKL. The CDR3 DNA follows: TGCGCCAGCAGCCAAGATCGGGGCATGCGTGAAGCTTTCTTT. It translates to CASSQDRGMREAFF.

This clonotype was seen more than once but under ten times. The chain links TRBV7-8 to TRBJ2-1, with TRBD1 matching over 10 bases. The CDR3 covers 16 residues. Trimming removed 5 bases from V and 8 bases from J; junction bases left unmatched: 12. CDR1 is SGHVS, CDR2 FQNEAQ, per germline. The CDR3: CASSPIRQGARDEQFF. CDR3 sequence (DNA): TGTGCCAGCAGCCCAATACGACAGGGGGCGCGGGATGAGCAGTTCTTC.

This chain uses TRBV6-1 with TRBJ1-3, with D hard to call. This CDR3 is 13 amino acids long. Trimming took off 3 bases at V and 4 bases at J, with 7 bases between the two ends. Germline V gives CDR1 MNHNS, CDR2 SASEGT. CDR3 loop: CASSDFLGNTIYF. The CDR3 DNA reads TGTGCCAGCAGTGACTTCCTAGGAAACACCATATATTTT.

This clonotype was picked up a small number of times. The chain employs TRBV7-6 and TRBJ1-2, with TRBD1 matching 9 bases. V trimming: 5 bases; J trimming: 8 bases; junction bases outside the gene matches: 6. Germline V gives CDR1 SGHVS, CDR2 FNYEAQ. The CDR3 loop spans 13 amino acids. The CDR3 protein is CASSSNRGQGYTF. Here the CDR3 DNA reads TGTGCCAGCAGCAGCAACAGGGGGCAAGGCTACACCTTC.

The CDR3 DNA is TGTGCCAGCAGTCATACCGCCGTGCGGACTGAAGCTTTCTTT. It translates to CASSHTAVRTEAFF. The chain couples TRBV6-1 to TRBJ1-1; D is uncertain. There are 14 residues in the CDR3. Trimming cost V 5 bases and J 5 bases, with 15 bases left between them. CDR1 is MNHNS and CDR2 is SASEGT in the germline V gene.

Only a few counts were recorded for this clonotype. The V gene is TRBV4-1, the J gene TRBJ1-3; maybe TRBD1 (6 bases). V was trimmed by 5 bases and J by 1 base, leaving 12 bases between them. The CDR3 has 15 amino acids. From germline, CDR1 is MGHRA and CDR2 YSYEKL. The CDR3 region is CASSGEGGSGNTIYF. The CDR3 DNA is TGCGCCAGCAGCGGCGAAGGGGGTTCTGGAAACACCATATATTTT.

At least ten counts were recorded for this clonotype. This sequence joins TRBV20-1 and TRBJ2-7; 9 bases fit TRBD1. Germline V gene data show CDR1 as DFQATT and CDR2 as SNEGSKA (reference sequence). The CDR3 loop spans 14 amino acids. Germline trimming cut 4 bases from V and 3 bases from J; bases unmatched to any gene: 7. CDR3 DNA: TGCAGTGCTACGGACAGGGGAAGTGGCTACGAGCAGTACTTC. It is translated as CSATDRGSGYEQYF.

The chain is built from TRBV6-8 and TRBJ1-1; 7 bases are a match to TRBD1. The V gene's germline CDR1 is MNHGY and CDR2 SAAAGT. The CDR3 sequence is 12 residues long. Trimming at V came to 8 bases and at J to 4 bases, leaving 4 bases not matched to a gene. The CDR3 DNA is TGTGCCAGCGCGACAGGGCCCACTGAAGCTTTCTTT. Translation: CASATGPTEAFF.

The chain carries TRBV12-3 or TRBV12-4 and TRBJ1-1, with D perhaps TRBD1 (6 bases). Trimming removed 1 base from V and 6 bases from J, with 12 bases in between. CDR3 length: 14 amino acids. The CDR3, as DNA: TGTGCCAGCAGTTTAGTACAGGGAATCGCTGAAGCTTTCTTT. This codes for CASSLVQGIAEAFF.

The chain recombines TRBV7-2 with TRBJ2-1, with D maybe TRBD1 (5 bases). The germline V gene encodes CDR1 SGHTA and CDR2 FQGNSA. With 5 bases removed from V and 0 bases from J, the gap between germline ends came to 11 bases. CDR3 size: 15 residues. DNA for the CDR3: TGTGCCAGCAGCACAGACAGTAGCTCCTACAATGAGCAGTTCTTC. Translated, it gives CASSTDSSSYNEQFF. The whole variable domain, remainder taken from reference TRBV7-2 and TRBJ2-1, is GAGVSQSPSNKVTEKGKDVELRCDPISGHTALYWYRQSLGQGLEFLIYFQGNSAPDKSGLPSDRFSAERTGGSVSTLTIQRTQQEDSAVYLCASSTDSSSYNEQFFGPGTRLTVL.

This clonotype was seen more than once but under ten times. This chain links TRBV7-2 with TRBJ1-5, with D uncertain. In germline, CDR1 is SGHTA, CDR2 FQGNSA. This CDR3 is 16 amino acids long. The germline V and J ends were trimmed by 2 bases and 0 bases, with 11 bases remaining between them. CDR3 sequence (DNA): TGTGCCAGCAGCTTATACCATCGGGTTAGCAATCAGCCCCAGCATTTT. It is translated as CASSLYHRVSNQPQHF.

This clonotype has only a few counts. The chain uses TRBV5-1 and TRBJ2-3; D is undetermined. CDR3 length: 16 residues. V dropped 0 bases and J dropped 0 bases, with 11 bases sitting between them. Germline V gene sequence: CDR1 SGHRS, CDR2 YFSETQ. CDR3 loop: CASSLAERASTDTQYF. Written as DNA, the CDR3 is TGCGCCAGCAGCTTGGCCGAGCGTGCTAGCACAGATACGCAGTATTTT.

The V call is TRBV7-9, the J call TRBJ1-5; 7 nucleotides match TRBD1. Germline V lookup: CDR1 SEHNR, CDR2 FQNEAQ (reference sequence). The length of the CDR3 is 15 residues. The junction had 7 bases not matched to a gene; V was cut back by 5 bases and J by 3 bases. CDR3 region: CASSPLTGANQPQHF. The CDR3 DNA sequence: TGTGCCAGCAGCCCCTTAACAGGGGCCAATCAGCCCCAGCATTTT.

The V gene is TRBV27, the J gene TRBJ2-5; TRBD1 matches 7 bases. The germline gives CDR1 MNHEY, CDR2 SMNVEV (reference sequence). The CDR3 loop spans 18 amino acids. Germline trimming cut 5 bases from V and 0 bases from J; bases unmatched to any gene: 15. The CDR3 loop reads CASSPPGQRAAHQETQYF. CDR3 in DNA: TGTGCCAGCAGTCCACCGGGACAGAGGGCCGCACACCAAGAGACCCAGTACTTC.

This clonotype was seen a handful of times. This chain's CDR3 is CASSAVPVQGTSGNTIYF. The CDR3 region has the DNA TGTGCCAGCAGTGCTGTTCCCGTGCAGGGGACCTCTGGAAACACCATATATTTT. The V call is TRBV2, the J call TRBJ1-3; possibly TRBD1 for D (6 bases). This CDR3 contains 18 residues. Germline V gives CDR1 SNHLY, CDR2 FYNNEI. The V gene lost 4 bases and the J gene lost 0 bases, with 19 bases spanning the gap.

The rearrangement joins TRBV12-3 or TRBV12-4 to TRBJ1-3; D gene ambiguous. The CDR3 consists of 13 residues. Trimming pared 6 bases from V and 8 bases from J, leaving 14 bases between. The CDR3 nucleotides read TGTGCCAGCAGCCCCCCCCCGTGGGACACCATATATTTT. Its translation: CASSPPPWDTIYF.